The present entry profiles one T cell receptor (beta chain) with its context. Its cognate antigen is unknown. The data belong to a study of identical twins. Study conclusions and caveats: Modelling underestimated the level of out-of-frame TCR alpha sharing observed in monozygotic twins.

The germline V gene encodes CDR1 SEHNR and CDR2 FQNEAQ (reference sequence). Trimming left V 1 base short and J 8 bases short, with 15 bases between. This CDR3 has 15 amino acids. Using its own MiXCR run on the 5' RACE reads, TCRdb lists one record per CDR3 protein. The sample consists of 690,000 or so distinct CDR3 sequences, over 8.5% of them appearing once. Another study also made use of these data, one on yellow fever vaccine responses in identical twins. As that report states: After vaccination, twins' T cell response reportedly seemed partly convergent, partly personalized.

The chain carries TRBV7-9 and TRBJ2-1; D perhaps matches TRBD1 (7 bases). Sequenced input: PBMCs. The receptor comes from a woman aged 18-29 years in good health. For the CDR3, the DNA is TGTGCCAGCAGCTTAGGTTCCGGCAGGGGGGATGAGCAGTTCTTC. It translates to CASSLGSGRGDEQFF.